The 19 T cell receptor beta chains below all came from one sample that was sequenced in a study of graft-versus-host responses after intestinal transplantation. The authors processed graft tissue to release intraepithelial and lamina propria lymphocytes. Method: immunoSEQ multiplex PCR; TCRdb's copy keeps in-frame clones and lacks some. The repertoire holds some 17,000 clones, with about 80% as singletons. This specimen consisted of ileum tissue, obtained 17 days after transplant. The receptors were gathered from a human patient who received an intestinal transplant, so some T cells may come from the graft donor.

The chain employs TRBV28 and TRBJ1-5; 10 bases line up with TRBD1. Germline CDR1 and CDR2: MDHEN and SYDVKM. Trimming cost V 6 bases and J 6 bases; bases outside gene matches: 8. CDR3 length equals 15 residues. Here the CDR3 reads CASREGQGSGQPQHF. For the CDR3, the DNA is TGTGCCAGCAGGGAGGGACAGGGGAGCGGTCAGCCCCAGCATTTT.

This clone was counted between two and nine times. DNA for the CDR3: TGTGCCAGCAGCACATACAATCACCCACAATATCCTGAGCAGTACTTC. Its protein is CASSTYNHPQYPEQYF. The J gene is TRBJ2-7, the V gene TRBV27; D uncertain. Per the germline V gene, CDR1 is MNHEY and CDR2 is SMNVEV (reference sequence). The CDR3 spans 16 residues. V shed 6 bases and J shed 7 bases, with 25 bases lying between them.

About this clone: Other nucleotide sequences in the sample specify the same CDR3. The V call is TRBV5-4, the J call TRBJ2-3, with 15 bases lining up with TRBD2. Per germline, CDR1 SGHNT and CDR2 YYREEE (reference sequence). The CDR3 is 17 residues long. V dropped 5 bases and J dropped 2; count of bases not matched to a gene: 6. As DNA, the CDR3 is TGTGCCAGCAGTTTTGGACTAGCGGGGGGGTACACAGATACGCAGTATTTT. Its translation is CASSFGLAGGYTDTQYF.

Only a few counts were recorded for this clone. The V call is TRBV28, the J call TRBJ2-7, with 9 nucleotides matching TRBD1. The length of the CDR3 is 16 residues. Germline trimming cut 6 bases from V and 3 bases from J; bases unmatched to any gene: 12. The germline V gene encodes CDR1 MDHEN and CDR2 SYDVKM. CDR3 in amino acids: CASRAPGTGSYYEQYF. The CDR3 nucleotides are TGTGCCAGCAGGGCACCCGGGACAGGGAGTTACTACGAGCAGTACTTC.

J is TRBJ2-5 and V is TRBV4-1, with D perhaps matching TRBD1 (6 bases). Germline CDR1 is MGHRA and CDR2 is YSYEKL. The CDR3 is made up of 16 amino acids. Trimming cost V 8 bases and J 2 bases, with 21 bases left between them. The CDR3 DNA reads as TGCGCCAGCTCCGAGCAGGGGCATAACACTCAAGAGACCCAGTACTTC. It encodes CASSEQGHNTQETQYF.

The V gene is TRBV6-5, the J gene TRBJ2-3; no reliable D call. This CDR3 comprises 16 residues. Trimming cost V 4 bases and J 3 bases, with 17 bases left between them. Germline-derived CDR1 and CDR2 are MNHEY and SVGAGI. The CDR3 DNA reads TGTGCCAGCAGTTCCCTCTTTTACCGTGGGACAGATACGCAGTATTTT. Amino acids: CASSSLFYRGTDTQYF.

The V gene is TRBV28, the J gene TRBJ1-4; D perhaps matches TRBD1 (6 bases). CDR1 is MDHEN and CDR2 is SYDVKM in the germline V gene. The CDR3 spans 15 residues. Trimming removed 6 bases at V and 2 bases at J, with 13 bases between. The CDR3 nucleotides are TGTGCCAGCAGCACGGAGGGGGTTACTAATGAAAAACTGTTTTTT. Its protein is CASSTEGVTNEKLFF.

The chain carries TRBV28 and TRBJ1-6; TRBD1 agrees at 8 bases. Losses at the gene ends were 5 bases for V and 6 bases for J; bases not matched to a gene: 12. Germline lookup yields CDR1 MDHEN and CDR2 SYDVKM. This CDR3 contains 17 residues. CDR3 nucleotides: TGTGCCAGCAGTACCCCGCAGACAGGGGATAGTAATTCACCCCTCCACTTT. As protein: CASSTPQTGDSNSPLHF.

J is TRBJ2-5 and V is TRBV4-1; TRBD2 agrees at 7 bases. Germline CDR1 and CDR2: MGHRA and YSYEKL. The ends lost 4 bases at V and 1 base at J; junction bases unmatched: 6. This CDR3 has 15 amino acids. The CDR3 DNA reads TGCGCCAGCAGCCTTAGGTCGGGGGGCCAAGAGACCCAGTACTTC. Residues: CASSLRSGGQETQYF.

As DNA, the CDR3 is TGTGCCAGCAGCTTAGGGAAGGATGCGATAGCCTACGAGCAGTACTTC. Protein: CASSLGKDAIAYEQYF. The chain links TRBV7-9 to TRBJ2-7; unclear D gene. The CDR3 covers 16 residues. Germline loops: CDR1 SEHNR, CDR2 FQNEAQ (reference sequence). The V gene lost 1 base and the J gene lost 2 bases, with 15 bases spanning the gap.

This clone came up a few times. For the CDR3, the DNA is TGCGCCAGCAGCCAAGGTTCCGGACTAGCGGGAGATGAGCAGTTCTTC. It yields the protein CASSQGSGLAGDEQFF. The chain joins TRBV4-1 to TRBJ2-1; 13 positions match TRBD2. In germline, CDR1 is MGHRA, CDR2 YSYEKL. This CDR3 is 16 amino acids long. The V gene end was trimmed by 1 base and the J gene end by 8 bases; junction bases not matched to a gene: 5.

The sample holds a few counts of this clone. At one end the junction does not follow the germline gene, possibly because of a read error. The chain recombines TRBV5-5 with TRBJ2-3, with 7 bases lining up with TRBD2. The CDR3 has 16 residues. Germline assignment: CDR1 SGHKS and CDR2 YYEKEE (reference sequence). CDR3 nucleotide sequence: TGTGCCAGAAGCTTGGCGCCGACTAGCCGAACAGATACGCAGTATTTT. Translating it yields CARSLAPTSRTDTQYF.

The chain uses TRBV6-5 and TRBJ1-5; D perhaps matches TRBD1 (5 bases). V was shortened by 2 bases and J by 4 bases, with 9 bases between the two germline ends. Germline V gene lookup returns CDR1 MNHEY and CDR2 SVGAGI. The CDR3 is 14 residues long. In nucleotides, the CDR3 is TGTGCCAGCAGTTACGACAGCAGGAATCAGCCCCAGCATTTT. It translates to CASSYDSRNQPQHF.

This clone has more than one count but fewer than ten. The chain links TRBV29-1 to TRBJ1-1, with D unclear. Per the germline V gene, CDR1 is SQVTM and CDR2 is ANQGSEA. Trimming pared 8 bases from V and 0 bases from J, leaving 7 bases between. The CDR3 consists of 11 residues. The CDR3 loop is CSIQVNTEAFF. The CDR3 nucleotides are TGCAGCATCCAGGTGAACACTGAAGCTTTCTTT.

The CDR3, as DNA: TGTGCCAGCAGTGAATTCCCCTCCCGAAGGGAAGCTTTCTTT. Its translation: CASSEFPSRREAFF. V usage is TRBV2 and J usage is TRBJ1-1; D unresolved. V dropped 2 bases and J dropped 8 bases, with 15 bases sitting between them. The CDR3 consists of 14 residues. Germline V CDR1 and CDR2: SNHLY, FYNNEI. The entire variable domain, with the rest obtained from reference TRBV2 and TRBJ1-1, is as follows: EPEVTQTPSHQVTQMGQEVILRCVPISNHLYFYWYRQILGQKVEFLVSFYNNEISEKSEIFDDQFSVERPDGSNFTLKIRSTKLEDSAMYFCASSEFPSRREAFFGQGTRLTVV.

The chain carries TRBV4-1 and TRBJ2-2; D not certain. V shed 1 base and J shed 4 bases, with 4 bases lying between them. CDR3 length equals 13 residues. Germline CDR1 MGHRA, CDR2 YSYEKL. The CDR3: CASSQVSTGELFF. As DNA, the CDR3 is TGCGCCAGCAGCCAAGTTAGCACCGGGGAGCTGTTTTTT.

The rearrangement uses TRBV9 and TRBJ2-2; TRBD2 matches at 7 bases. Germline values: CDR1 SGDLS, CDR2 YYNGEE. V dropped 2 bases and J dropped 2; count of bases not matched to a gene: 6. The CDR3 spans 16 residues. As DNA, the CDR3 is TGTGCCAGCAGCGTTGGCGGGAGTCCAAACACCGGGGAGCTGTTTTTT. Its translation is CASSVGGSPNTGELFF.

The sample holds a few counts of this clone. The chain carries TRBV4-3 and TRBJ1-1; 12 bases are a match to TRBD1. V shed 0 bases, J shed 5 bases, and the junction held 10 bases outside the gene matches. The CDR3 has 18 residues. Germline loops: CDR1 LGHNA, CDR2 YSLEER. CDR3 nucleotides: TGCGCCAGCAGCCAAGAGGAGGGGACAGGGGGCGGATGGACTGAAGCTTTCTTT. Amino acid sequence: CASSQEEGTGGGWTEAFF.

The chain joins TRBV6-5 to TRBJ2-7; D gene ambiguous. The CDR3 has 15 amino acids. Trimming removed 0 bases from V and 0 bases from J, with 9 bases in between. Germline V gene data show CDR1 as MNHEY and CDR2 as SVGAGI. Written as DNA, the CDR3 is TGTGCCAGCAGTTACTCAGTCGGAAGCTCCTACGAGCAGTACTTC. The encoded protein is CASSYSVGSSYEQYF.